These 16 T cell receptor beta chains came from one sample sequenced in a study of blood T cell repertoires in COVID-19. Some clones are missing from TCRdb's copy, which holds only in-frame ones; the method was immunoSEQ multiplex PCR. The table has a few hundred thousand clones, around 88% seen once. Material: peripheral blood. All receptors come from a woman aged 50 to 65 with acute or convalescent COVID-19.

This clone has just a few counts. The V and J genes are TRBV12-3 or TRBV12-4 and TRBJ1-5, with D perhaps matching TRBD1 (5 bases). The CDR3 is made up of 13 amino acids. Deletions cut 8 bases from V and 7 bases from J, with 15 bases between. CDR3: CASSWGVSQPQHF. CDR3 nucleotides: TGTGCCAGCTCATGGGGGGTTTCGCAGCCCCAGCATTTT.

This clone was counted a single time. The chain links TRBV19 to TRBJ2-7, with a possible D match to TRBD2 (6 bases). The CDR3 runs to 12 residues. Trimming cost V 5 bases and J 5 bases, with 10 bases left between them. CDR1 and CDR2 (germline): LNHDA, SQIVND (reference sequence). CDR3 in amino acids: CASSAGLHEQYF. For the CDR3, the DNA is TGTGCCAGTAGTGCCGGACTACACGAGCAGTACTTC.

This clone was seen just once. V gene TRBV7-8 combines with J gene TRBJ2-5; the match to TRBD1 covers 7 bases. Germline-derived CDR1 and CDR2 are SGHVS and FQNEAQ. Trimming cost V 4 bases and J 2 bases; bases outside gene matches: 4. The CDR3 consists of 14 residues. The CDR3 bases are TGTGCCAGCAGCTCGACAGGGTGGCAAGAGACCCAGTACTTC. It is translated as CASSSTGWQETQYF.

This clone occurred once. The J gene is TRBJ1-6, the V gene TRBV6-5, with D maybe TRBD1 (6 bases). The germline V gene encodes CDR1 MNHEY and CDR2 SVGAGI. Trimming took 0 bases from V and 15 from J, leaving 15 bases between them. The CDR3 sequence is 14 residues long. The CDR3: CASSYSIMGHSLHF. The CDR3 DNA sequence: TGTGCCAGCAGTTACTCGATCATGGGACACAGCCTCCACTTT.

The chain combines TRBV7-2 with TRBJ1-1, with TRBD1 matching 9 bases. The CDR3 runs 14 residues. J was trimmed by 7 bases and V by 4 bases; bases with no gene match: 7. Germline CDR1 reads SGHTA; CDR2 reads FQGNSA. The CDR3 sequence is CASSSRTGEGEAFF. For the CDR3, the DNA is TGTGCCAGCAGCTCCCGGACAGGGGAGGGTGAAGCTTTCTTT. Full variable domain (missing parts from reference TRBV7-2 and TRBJ1-1): GAGVSQSPSNKVTEKGKDVELRCDPISGHTALYWYRQSLGQGLEFLIYFQGNSAPDKSGLPSDRFSAERTGGSVSTLTIQRTQQEDSAVYLCASSSRTGEGEAFFGQGTRLTVV.

This chain uses TRBV6-5 with TRBJ2-4, with no clear D. The CDR3 runs to 13 residues. Germline CDR1 reads MNHEY; CDR2 reads SVGAGI. V lost 8 bases and J 0 bases, leaving 8 bases between the germline ends. DNA for the CDR3: TGTGCCAGCGGAGAACTAGCCAAAAACATTCAGTACTTC. Translating it yields CASGELAKNIQYF.

The V and J genes are TRBV10-2 and TRBJ1-5; D unresolved. Germline CDR1 reads WSHSY; CDR2 reads SAAADI. V was clipped by 8 bases and J by 9 bases, with 11 bases between them. This CDR3 contains 11 residues. The CDR3 nucleotides read TGCGCCAGCGGAGATCCTCGGCCCCAGCATTTT. Protein product: CASGDPRPQHF.

This clone has only one observation. The J gene is TRBJ2-5, the V gene TRBV6-4; maybe TRBD1 (6 bases). Germline CDR1 is MRHNA and CDR2 is SNTAGT. This CDR3 is built from 14 residues. Trimming left V 7 bases short and J 1 base short, with 13 bases between. The CDR3 protein is CASKRGTRQETQYF. CDR3 nucleotides: TGTGCCAGCAAGAGGGGGACCCGCCAAGAGACCCAGTACTTC.

V and J are TRBV9 and TRBJ2-3; 10 bases map to TRBD2. CDR1 SGDLS and CDR2 YYNGEE come from the germline V gene. Trimming at V came to 2 bases and at J to 6 bases, leaving 6 bases not matched to a gene. CDR3 length: 15 amino acids. The CDR3 reads CASSVFSGGLDTQYF. The CDR3 nucleotides read TGTGCCAGCAGCGTCTTTAGCGGGGGGCTGGATACGCAGTATTTT.

The chain uses TRBV5-6 and TRBJ2-7; 9 bases are a match to TRBD2. Germline CDR1 and CDR2: SGHDT and YYEEEE. V lost 2 bases, J lost 1 base, and 4 bases stayed unmatched. The CDR3 consists of 15 residues. CDR3 DNA sequence: TGTGCCAGCAGCTTATTAGCGGGAGCTTCCTACGAGCAGTACTTC. Translated, it gives CASSLLAGASYEQYF.

The J gene is TRBJ1-2, the V gene TRBV12-3 or TRBV12-4; tentative D call: TRBD1 (6 bases). V shed 5 bases and J shed 8 bases, with 12 bases lying between them. The length of the CDR3 is 12 residues. The CDR3 is CASSVGGGGYTF. In nucleotides, the CDR3 is TGTGCCAGCAGTGTAGGGGGAGGCGGCTACACCTTC.

V usage is TRBV29-1 and J usage is TRBJ1-2, with D hard to call. Germline assignment: CDR1 SQVTM and CDR2 ANQGSEA. The CDR3 has 14 amino acids. The V end was cut by 4 bases, the J end by 4 bases, with 16 bases between. For the CDR3, the DNA is TGCAGCGTTGCGCAGGCCGGGGAACTCTATGGCTACACCTTC. This codes for CSVAQAGELYGYTF.

The chain uses TRBV5-4 and TRBJ1-6; 7 bases line up with TRBD1. The J segment lost 10 bases and the V segment lost 4 bases, leaving 11 bases of the junction unmatched. CDR3 length equals 15 residues. Germline V gene lookup returns CDR1 SGHNT and CDR2 YYREEE (reference sequence). DNA of the CDR3: TGTGCCAGCAGCCGCACCCAGGGGGTAGGATCACCCCTCCACTTT. This codes for CASSRTQGVGSPLHF.

The sample holds one count of this clone. The chain carries TRBV9 and TRBJ1-3; D uncertain. The CDR3 covers 15 residues. Trimming removed 0 bases from V and 0 bases from J, with 7 bases in between. From germline, CDR1 is SGDLS and CDR2 YYNGEE. CDR3 sequence (DNA): TGTGCCAGCAGCGTAGGCGTCGGCTCTGGAAACACCATATATTTT. Translating gives CASSVGVGSGNTIYF. Supplemented by reference TRBV9 and TRBJ1-3, the full variable domain reads DSGVTQTPKHLITATGQRVTLRCSPRSGDLSVYWYQQSLDQGLQFLIQYYNGEERAKGNILERFSAQQFPDLHSELNLSSLELGDSALYFCASSVGVGSGNTIYFGEGSWLTVV.

Worth noting for this clone: This sample also contains other DNA sequences that code for the same CDR3. The V gene is TRBV10-3, the J gene TRBJ2-3; D unclear. This CDR3 has 14 residues. Per the germline V gene, CDR1 is ENHRY and CDR2 is SYGVKD. V was clipped by 0 bases and J by 0 bases, with 4 bases between them. CDR3 sequence reads: CAISESASTDTQYF. The DNA of the CDR3 is TGTGCCATCAGTGAGTCGGCAAGCACAGATACGCAGTATTTT.

The chain uses TRBV12-1 and TRBJ1-1; the table calls TRBD1, which could not be checked here. TRBV12-1 is an annotated pseudogene. The CDR3 runs to 15 residues. The CDR3 DNA reads as TGTGCCAGCAGCTGTGGACAGGGGCGCGACACTGAAGCTTTCTTT. Its translation: CASSCGQGRDTEAFF.